This TCR beta chain was recorded in a study of Tregs in tolerant kidney transplant recipients (dated by TCRdb to about 2019). Regarding the complete study: TCRbeta sequencing was used in the study to identify donor-specific regulatory T cells before combined kidney and bone marrow transplantation, and the identified cells were then tracked after transplant.

The CDR3 goes from the cysteine to the phenylalanine over 14 residues. The DNA shown is the part of the CDR3 that was read: 33 bases, in frame from base 1. The germline V gene encodes CDR1 LGHNA and CDR2 YNFKEQ. To note about this clone: Its antigen is unknown. The read ends 3 residues shy of where the CDR3 ends; the end is completed using the germline J gene.

For TCRbeta CDR3 sequencing, genomic DNA was extracted from sorted cells using the QIAGEN DNeasy Blood and Tissue Kit. High-throughput TCRbeta CDR3 sequencing was carried out commercially through immunoSEQ, with PCR amplification with bias correction and internal controls included. Turning to the authors' computational methods: Unique productive TCRbeta sequences were defined by CDR3 nucleotide sequence when primers matched and otherwise by CDR3 amino acid sequence together with Vbeta and Jbeta genes. Sorting error was corrected by removing sequences shared between sorted populations at a frequency ratio of 2:1 or less, and the remaining shared sequences were assigned to the higher population. Donor-reactive sequences were defined as at least 5-fold expanded in CFSE-low cells versus unstimulated cells, with frequency of at least 0.01% in CFSE-low cells. Repertoire divergence was quantified by Jensen-Shannon divergence using the top 100 TCRbeta sequences ranked by frequency. When a sample had multiple sequencing runs, each run was corrected for sorting error separately and the runs were then pooled. TCRdb carries this immuneACCESS record with in-frame sequences only. Its versions omit some clonotypes, under half of them owing to an unresolved V gene in the studies checked, with the rest unexplained. D and trimming come from the DNA, and the V and J calls and clone size come from that table. The sample table records about 6,300 clones. The ten biggest clones cover less than 7% of the sample.

What this sample's time point label stands for: 6 months after combined kidney and bone marrow transplant. Transplants used related donors with nonmyeloablative bone marrow transplantation; mixed chimerism was transient in the human trials. Thawed PBMCs were FACS-sorted into unstimulated Tregs (CD4+CD25+CD127-), CD4+ non-Tregs (CD4+CD25-), CD4 cells and CD8 cells. 4 combined kidney and bone marrow transplant recipients from the ITN036ST trial were included as patients, and samples were available only from these trial subjects. Healthy control blood was processed to PBMCs with a Ficoll density gradient and then cryopreserved, whereas patient PBMCs were collected both before and after transplant. Paper-wide results and their limitations: For some patients, the PCR primers changed as time went on, which meant samples from those patients could not be compared with one another at the nucleotide level. In tolerant patients, the expansion of donor-specific Tregs was greater than global Treg expansion, suggesting that the expansion was antigen-driven rather than nonspecific. Biological reproducibility was not examined directly, but technical replication error appeared to be minimal. The most biologically relevant and donor-specific TCRbeta repertoire appeared to be identified by expanding Tregs with activated donor B cells. The study was limited by small patient numbers, and the findings need validation in larger populations and under other immunosuppression protocols.

The sequence was collected from a human patient who received a combined kidney and bone marrow transplant. Some T cells seen after a transplant may have their origin in the graft donor. The sequence joins TRBV4-2 to TRBJ1-2; possibly the D gene is TRBD1, per 5 matching bases. Sequenced material: CD4+ T cells from blood (PBMCs), taken 6 months after the transplant. CDR3 bases read: TGTGCCAGCAGCCAAGATAGACAGAATGGGGGC. Its translation reads: CASSQDRQNGG. The whole CDR3 region reads CASSQDRQNGGYTF.